Sequencing of this T cell receptor beta chain was carried out in a study of T cell repertoires in cytomegalovirus infection. Study background: In the study, CMV epitopes included recently identified HLA-C-restricted and well-studied HLA-B-restricted ones.

This clonotype was observed a few times. As yet, its antigen is unknown. TCRdb called the reads again in MiXCR, with one record for every CDR3 protein. In the table there are about 330,000 distinct CDR3 sequences, approximately 30% of which are singletons. The CDR3 covers 12 residues. Germline V gene lookup returns CDR1 KGHSH and CDR2 LQKENI. Deletions cut 4 bases from V and 9 bases from J, with 10 bases between. The rearrangement joins TRBV18 to TRBJ2-1, with a possible D match to TRBD1 (6 bases). The sequence derives from a human donor in good health (CMV status not recorded). Some clones in this sample may be carry-over from other donors' samples. The material sequenced was cultured PBMCs, taken from culture after CMV antigen stimulation. Here the CDR3 reads CASSQTGVEQFF. CDR3 nucleotides: TGTGCCAGCTCACAGACAGGAGTTGAGCAGTTCTTC.